This is a list of T cell receptor beta chains from one sample in a study of blood T cell repertoires in COVID-19. Profiled with immunoSEQ multiplex PCR; TCRdb holds only in-frame clones, not every one. This sample has 100,000 to 150,000 clones, with around nine tenths found just once. Sequencing used peripheral blood. Receptors were obtained from an older woman with COVID-19, enrolled during active disease. Each CDR3 is given without its conserved first and last residue. Each record gives: V gene, J gene, CDR3 protein.

>TRBV11-3|TRBJ2-3
ASSQRTGDRGADTQY
>TRBV9|TRBJ2-3
ASRDPGAGGTDTQY
>TRBV18|TRBJ2-3
ASSSPGEPDTQY
>TRBV12-1|TRBJ2-6
ASSFSGTGMLGPGANVLT
>TRBV5-6|TRBJ1-3
ASSFRGGADGNTIY
>TRBV6-5|TRBJ2-7
ASSYRSQGPYEQY
>TRBV29-1|TRBJ1-1
SVVTVRNEAF
>TRBV5-6|TRBJ2-5
ASRPLDRGGQETQY
>TRBV24-1|TRBJ2-4
ATSDRAWIQY
>TRBV10-1|TRBJ2-5
ASSPRTKGETQY
>TRBV28|TRBJ1-6
ASTPSSAYNSPLH
>TRBV12-3/TRBV12-4|TRBJ1-1
ASSYTGISEAF
>TRBV9|TRBJ2-2
ASSSRLVHTGELF
>TRBV27|TRBJ1-2
ASSPGTGTYGYT
>TRBV3-1/TRBV3-2|TRBJ1-5
ASSLGTGGNQPQH
>TRBV27|TRBJ1-2
ASRDPDRGPYGYT
>TRBV28|TRBJ2-2
ASRGQGRTGELF
>TRBV19|TRBJ1-6
ASSLGQYNSPLH
>TRBV28|TRBJ2-7
AATQGYEQY
>TRBV15|TRBJ1-5
ATSRDQRGNQPQH
>TRBV10-2|TRBJ1-2
ASSGQGGGYT
>TRBV24-1|TRBJ2-1
ATSGHPGTDYYNEQF
>TRBV3-1/TRBV3-2|TRBJ1-4
ASSQDRGNEKLF
>TRBV28|TRBJ2-1
ASSLPRDNEQF
>TRBV3-1/TRBV3-2|TRBJ2-7
ASSQRGYEQY
>TRBV6-5|TRBJ1-3
ASTKGAGNTIY
>TRBV6-6|TRBJ2-1
ASSYSGADDEQF
>TRBV2|TRBJ2-7
ASTRLAGGQAPY
>TRBV4-1|TRBJ2-7
ASSPLTGAGEQY
>TRBV7-2|TRBJ2-1
ASNSWAGGHEQF
>TRBV7-8|TRBJ1-5
ASSLLQGWHQPQH
>TRBV20-1|TRBJ2-5
SPRLQGTQY
>TRBV7-2|TRBJ1-5
ASSWTATNQPQH
>TRBV28|TRBJ2-1
ASSPATNSNYNEQF
>TRBV25-1|TRBJ1-4
ASSTAGANEKLF
>TRBV28|TRBJ2-2
ASITEVDTGELF
>TRBV10-2|TRBJ1-1
ASKTPGTVNTEAF
>TRBV5-4|TRBJ1-3
ASSHDPTGDGNTIY
>TRBV11-2|TRBJ2-2
ASSLDSGGIGELF
>TRBV19|TRBJ1-5
ASSSRQGKRPQH
>TRBV20-1|TRBJ1-2
SASQKNYGYT
>TRBV2|TRBJ1-1
ASSGPWDRGRSF
>TRBV7-7|TRBJ2-1
ASSEEIWGGEQF
>TRBV14|TRBJ2-5
ASSRTTSGGVETQY
>TRBV6-5|TRBJ2-3
AIISGGIGDTQY
>TRBV18|TRBJ1-2
ASSPGQGDGYT
>TRBV19|TRBJ1-4
ATGDRGAEKLF